The 2 T cell receptor beta chains listed next were all sequenced from one sample in a study of graft-versus-host responses after intestinal transplantation (dated by TCRdb to the early 2020s). No antigen is known for these receptors. Library generation was performed with the immunoSEQ multiplex PCR assay. TCRdb retrieved this table from immuneACCESS and kept in-frame rearrangements only. Not all clones are present; in checked studies, unresolved V genes account for under half, and no reason is known for the remainder. In all, the sample holds some 40,000 clones, and over 85% of those were seen once. The ten largest clonotypes hold roughly a fifth of the sample. The time point label on this specimen signifies: cells obtained before transplantation from donor or recipient. The starting material was unstimulated CD8+ T cells sorted from spleen or lymph node cells, obtained before transplant. Every receptor here comes from a human donor who was the organ donor for an intestinal transplant.

The chain recombines TRBV7-9 with TRBJ2-1; tentative D call: TRBD1 (6 bases). Trimming stripped 5 bases from V and 3 bases from J, with 14 bases between. CDR1 is SEHNR and CDR2 is FQNEAQ in the germline V gene (reference sequence). The CDR3 loop spans 15 amino acids. CDR3 DNA: TGTGCCAGCAGCACCCGGACAGCCGTCTACAATGAGCAGTTCTTC. This codes for CASSTRTAVYNEQFF.

The CDR3 sequence is CASSWTSGVNEQFF. In DNA, the CDR3 is TGCGCCAGCAGCTGGACTAGCGGGGTCAATGAGCAGTTCTTC. The rearrangement links TRBV4-3 to TRBJ2-1, with 12 bases that match TRBD2. There are 14 residues in the CDR3. Germline V CDR1 and CDR2: LGHNA, YSLEER. V lost 5 bases and J lost 6; bases outside the gene matches: 2.